The entry below describes one T cell receptor beta chain. Its specificity is unknown. This sample is drawn from a study of blood T cells in healthy people across ages. For the second PCR, which ran for 7 to 11 cycles, a sample-barcoded 5' primer and a J-beta primer mix were used. TCRdb re-analysed the 5' RACE reads in MiXCR, keeping a single row per CDR3 protein. The table includes over 950,000 distinct CDR3 sequences, approximately 50% detected once. General study results and limits: The study regarded diversity estimates from one million T cells as underestimates. Across samples, TCR beta diversity tracked strongly with naive T cell percentage.

Germline loops: CDR1 LGHNA, CDR2 YNFKEQ. The CDR3 totals 16 residues. Sample: blood. V and J are TRBV4-2 and TRBJ2-5, with D unclear. The DNA end is a closer match to TRBJ2-7, so the J assignment may be wrong. The TCR originated in a woman aged 55-70 years in good health. The CDR3 nucleotides are TGTGCCAGCAGCCATAGTTTAAGGGCTGGCCCCTACGAGCAGTACTTC. It is translated as CASSHSLRAGPYEQYF.